The 19 T cell receptor beta chains below were found in one sample sequenced in a study of blood T cells in healthy people across ages. For the second PCR, which ran for about 6 to 11 cycles, a sample-barcoded 5' primer and a J-beta primer mix were used. TCRdb analysed the 5' RACE reads with MiXCR anew, one entry per CDR3 protein. Among roughly 1.4 million distinct CDR3 sequences listed, around 59% were seen once. What was sequenced was blood. These receptors were collected from a man aged 18-30 years in good health.

The rearrangement uses TRBV2 and TRBJ2-1, with TRBD2 matching 10 bases. CDR1 and CDR2 (germline): SNHLY, FYNNEI. J gave up 9 bases and V 1 base, and 6 bases lay outside the gene matches. The CDR3 totals 15 residues. The CDR3 region is CASSEDSGRAVEQFF. In DNA form, the CDR3 reads TGTGCCAGCAGTGAAGACAGCGGGAGGGCCGTTGAGCAGTTCTTC.

The chain carries TRBV4-2 and TRBJ2-7; 8 bases are shared with TRBD1. The ends lost 4 bases at V and 2 bases at J; junction bases unmatched: 4. This CDR3 contains 14 residues. Germline values: CDR1 LGHNA, CDR2 YNFKEQ. In DNA form, the CDR3 reads TGTGCCAGCAGCCGGGACAGGCTGGCCTACGAGCAGTACTTC. It specifies CASSRDRLAYEQYF.

The genes are TRBV9 and TRBJ2-5; D not certain. V dropped 4 bases and J dropped 1 base, with 11 bases sitting between them. The CDR3 loop spans 14 amino acids. From germline, CDR1 is SGDLS and CDR2 YYNGEE. The CDR3 protein is CASSPARAQETQYF. Written as DNA, the CDR3 is TGTGCCAGCAGCCCTGCAAGGGCCCAAGAGACCCAGTACTTC.

This clonotype was recorded a few times. J is TRBJ1-1 and V is TRBV20-1; D is uncertain. Trimming shortened V by 7 bases and J by 1 base, and 10 bases separated the two germline ends. This CDR3 comprises 12 residues. Germline loops: CDR1 DFQATT, CDR2 SNEGSKA (reference sequence). This CDR3 is CSVDRKNTEAFF. The CDR3 DNA reads as TGCAGTGTCGACCGAAAGAACACTGAAGCTTTCTTT.

This chain connects TRBV7-2 to TRBJ2-3; D is perhaps TRBD2 (6 bases). V lost 3 bases and J 4 bases, leaving 14 bases between the germline ends. The CDR3 spans 15 residues. The germline V gene encodes CDR1 SGHTA and CDR2 FQGNSA. The CDR3 DNA sequence: TGTGCCAGCAGCTTCGGGAGAGGGGCACCAGATACGCAGTATTTT. Its protein is CASSFGRGAPDTQYF.

This clonotype appeared a few times. The chain links TRBV4-1 to TRBJ1-2, with 10 bases matching TRBD1. V shed 3 bases, J shed 6 bases, and the junction held 7 bases outside the gene matches. CDR3 length: 15 amino acids. The germline gives CDR1 MGHRA, CDR2 YSYEKL. Written as DNA, the CDR3 is TGCGCCAGCAGCCACCCTGGGACAGGGGTACATGGCTACACCTTC. Protein: CASSHPGTGVHGYTF.

The chain couples TRBV27 to TRBJ2-1; 14 bases are a match to TRBD2. The junction had 10 bases not matched to a gene; V was cut back by 5 bases and J by 7 bases. Germline lookup yields CDR1 MNHEY and CDR2 SMNVEV (reference sequence). The CDR3 covers 17 residues. This CDR3 reads CASSNRLAGGGSNEQFF. DNA of the CDR3: TGTGCCAGCAGTAACAGACTAGCGGGAGGGGGATCTAATGAGCAGTTCTTC.

The chain uses TRBV9 and TRBJ2-3, with 11 bases that match TRBD2. The CDR3 loop spans 12 amino acids. From germline, CDR1 is SGDLS and CDR2 YYNGEE. CDR3 sequence (DNA): TGTGCTAGTAGCGGGGGGGACGGGACGCAGTATTTT. Amino acid sequence: CASSGGDGTQYF.

The chain recombines TRBV10-2 with TRBJ1-1; 8 positions agree with TRBD1. Germline-derived CDR1 and CDR2 are WSHSY and SAAADI. After removal of 8 bases from V and 2 bases from J, the junction contained 4 bases not matched to a gene. This CDR3 has 13 amino acids. CDR3 in DNA: TGCGCCAGCCAGGGGGCAGGAAACACTGAAGCTTTCTTT. Translation: CASQGAGNTEAFF.

The V call is TRBV3-1, the J call TRBJ2-5; possible D gene TRBD2, 5 bases. The J call is in doubt because the DNA end fits TRBJ2-7 better. The germline CDR1 and CDR2 sequences are LGHDT and YNNKEL (reference sequence). This CDR3 region has 14 residues. CDR3 loop: CASSHPGSGYEQYF. The CDR3 DNA is TGTGCCAGCAGCCACCCGGGGTCGGGCTACGAGCAGTACTTC.

The chain has TRBV20-1 and TRBJ1-2, with TRBD1 as a possible D gene (6 bases). With 3 bases removed from V and 13 bases from J, the gap between germline ends came to 18 bases. The CDR3 is made up of 12 amino acids. Germline-derived CDR1 and CDR2 are DFQATT and SNEGSKA (reference sequence). CDR3 nucleotides: TGCAGTGCTAGTCGCAGGGGAACCCATTCCACCTTC. Its translation is CSASRRGTHSTF.

The chain joins TRBV6-5 to TRBJ1-3, with D maybe TRBD1 (5 bases). CDR3 length: 15 amino acids. V was cut by 5 bases and J by 4 bases, with 15 bases left in between. Looked up from germline, CDR1 is MNHEY and CDR2 is SVGAGI. The CDR3 here is CASSDGGTAGNTIYF. CDR3 nucleotide sequence: TGTGCCAGCAGTGACGGCGGGACGGCCGGAAACACCATATATTTT.

The chain recombines TRBV7-9 with TRBJ2-4; D uncertain. Per the germline V gene, CDR1 is SEHNR and CDR2 is FQNEAQ (reference sequence). The V and J ends lost 5 bases and 0 bases respectively, with 8 bases between them. The CDR3 consists of 14 residues. The CDR3: CASSAQLAKNIQYF. CDR3 DNA: TGTGCCAGCAGCGCACAGTTAGCCAAAAACATTCAGTACTTC.

The V and J genes are TRBV6-4 and TRBJ2-1; 9 bases fit TRBD1. The CDR3 runs 16 residues. Trimming removed 2 bases from V and 3 bases from J; junction bases left unmatched: 5. Germline CDR1 and CDR2: MRHNA and SNTAGT. CDR3 DNA: TGTGCCAGCAGTGACGGGGGGACAGGGTTCTACAATGAGCAGTTCTTC. Translating it yields CASSDGGTGFYNEQFF.

This chain connects TRBV3-1 to TRBJ2-7, with 9 bases matching TRBD1. Germline CDR1 reads LGHDT; CDR2 reads YNNKEL (reference sequence). J gave up 6 bases and V 0 bases, and 3 bases lay outside the gene matches. The CDR3 spans 14 residues. The CDR3 coding sequence is TGTGCCAGCAGCCAAGAGACAGGGGGAAGCGAGCAGTACTTC. Translating it yields CASSQETGGSEQYF.

Here the CDR3 reads CASSPGEGVSEKLFF. For the CDR3, the DNA is TGTGCCAGCAGCCCCGGGGAGGGGGTGAGTGAAAAACTGTTTTTT. The gene calls are TRBV11-2 and TRBJ1-4, with TRBD1 as a possible D gene (6 bases). Between the trimmed V and J ends, which lost 5 bases and 7 bases, there was a span of 17 bases. CDR1 is SGHAT and CDR2 is FQNNGV in the germline V gene. This CDR3 spans 15 amino acids.

The chain uses TRBV4-1 and TRBJ2-1; D is possibly TRBD1 (6 bases). Gene TRBJ2-7 matches the end of the DNA better, so the J call may be wrong. Germline loops: CDR1 MGHRA, CDR2 YSYEKL. The CDR3 covers 17 residues. CDR3 nucleotide sequence: TGCGCCAGCAGCCAGCTACAGGGAGTGGCATCCTACAATGAGCAGTACTTC. Translated, it gives CASSQLQGVASYNEQYF.

The CDR3 spells CASRSDGDGYTF. The CDR3 DNA follows: TGTGCCAGCAGATCGGACGGAGATGGCTACACCTTC. This sequence joins TRBV6-5 and TRBJ1-2, with D hard to call. Trimming took off 6 bases at V and 6 bases at J, with 11 bases between the two ends. Looked up from germline, CDR1 is MNHEY and CDR2 is SVGAGI. CDR3 length: 12 residues.

The sample holds a few counts of this clonotype. The rearrangement joins TRBV7-9 to TRBJ2-5; D is unclear. With 5 bases removed from V and 3 bases from J, the gap between germline ends came to 10 bases. The CDR3 is made up of 13 amino acids. Germline CDR1 reads SEHNR; CDR2 reads FQNEAQ (reference sequence). This CDR3 reads CASSLTWEETQYF. CDR3 bases: TGTGCCAGCAGCCTGACATGGGAAGAGACCCAGTACTTC.